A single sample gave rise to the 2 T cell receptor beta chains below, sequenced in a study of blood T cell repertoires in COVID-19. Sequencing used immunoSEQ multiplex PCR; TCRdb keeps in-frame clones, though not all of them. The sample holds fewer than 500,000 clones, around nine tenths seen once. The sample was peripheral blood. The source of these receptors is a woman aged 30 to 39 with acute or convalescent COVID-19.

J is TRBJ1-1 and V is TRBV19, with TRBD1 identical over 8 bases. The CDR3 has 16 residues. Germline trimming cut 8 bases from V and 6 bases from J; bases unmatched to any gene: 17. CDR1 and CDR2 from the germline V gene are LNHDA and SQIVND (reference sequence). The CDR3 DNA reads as TGTGCCAGTTCACGAGGGACAGGACGGGGGTCCGCTGAAGCTTTCTTT. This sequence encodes CASSRGTGRGSAEAFF.

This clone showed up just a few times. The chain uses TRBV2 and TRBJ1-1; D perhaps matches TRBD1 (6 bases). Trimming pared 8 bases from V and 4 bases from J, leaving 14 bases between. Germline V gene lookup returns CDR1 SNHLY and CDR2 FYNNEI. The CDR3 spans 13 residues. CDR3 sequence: CASDVTGTTEAFF. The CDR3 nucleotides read TGTGCCAGCGACGTGACAGGAACCACTGAAGCTTTCTTT.